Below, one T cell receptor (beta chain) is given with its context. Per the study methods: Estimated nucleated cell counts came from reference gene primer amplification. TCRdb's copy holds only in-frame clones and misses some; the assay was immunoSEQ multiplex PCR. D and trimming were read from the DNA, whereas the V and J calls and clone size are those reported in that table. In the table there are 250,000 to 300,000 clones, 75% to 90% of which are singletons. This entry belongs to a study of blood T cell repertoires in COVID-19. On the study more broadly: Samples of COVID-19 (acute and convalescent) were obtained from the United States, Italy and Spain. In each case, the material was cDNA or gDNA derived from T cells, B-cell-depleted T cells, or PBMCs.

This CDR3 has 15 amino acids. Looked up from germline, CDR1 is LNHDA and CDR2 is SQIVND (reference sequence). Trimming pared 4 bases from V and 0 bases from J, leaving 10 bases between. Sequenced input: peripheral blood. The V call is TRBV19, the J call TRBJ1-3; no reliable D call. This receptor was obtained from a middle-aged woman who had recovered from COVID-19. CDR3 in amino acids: CASSTPPGSGNTIYF. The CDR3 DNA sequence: TGTGCCAGTAGTACCCCACCGGGCTCTGGAAACACCATATATTTT.